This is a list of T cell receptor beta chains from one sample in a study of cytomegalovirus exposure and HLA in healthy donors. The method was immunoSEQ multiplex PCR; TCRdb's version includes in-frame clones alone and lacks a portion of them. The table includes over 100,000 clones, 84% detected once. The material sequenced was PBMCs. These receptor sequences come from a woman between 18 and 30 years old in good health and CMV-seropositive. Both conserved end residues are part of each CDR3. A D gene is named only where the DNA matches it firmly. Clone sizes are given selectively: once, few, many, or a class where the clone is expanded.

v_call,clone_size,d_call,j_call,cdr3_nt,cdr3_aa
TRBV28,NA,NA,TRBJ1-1,TGTGCCAGCAGTTTAAAAGGCCGGGAATTTCACATGAACACTGAAGCTTTCTTT,CASSLKGREFHMNTEAFF
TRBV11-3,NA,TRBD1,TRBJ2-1,TGTGCCAGCAGCTTAGATGGCAGGGGGAGTGAGCAGTTCTTC,CASSLDGRGSEQFF
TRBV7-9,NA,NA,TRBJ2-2,TGTGCCAGCAGCTTAGGTACAGTGAACACCGGGGAGCTGTTTTTT,CASSLGTVNTGELFF
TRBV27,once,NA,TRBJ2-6,TGTGCCAGCAGTTACTTAGCCTCTGGGGCCAACGTCCTGACTTTC,CASSYLASGANVLTF
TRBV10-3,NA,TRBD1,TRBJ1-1,TGTGCCATCAGTGACCCCAGGGGACAGGGAGGATCTGAAGCTTTCTTT,CAISDPRGQGGSEAFF
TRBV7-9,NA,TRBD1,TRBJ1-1,TGTGCCAGCAGCATGGGACAGATGAACACTGAAGCTTTCTTT,CASSMGQMNTEAFF
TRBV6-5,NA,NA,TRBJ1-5,TGTGCCAGCAGGGAACAGGGAAGCAATCAGCCCCAGCATTTT,CASREQGSNQPQHF
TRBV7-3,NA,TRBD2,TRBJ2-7,TGTGCCAGCAGCTTACGCGGGGGGGCCGCCTACGAGCAGTACTTC,CASSLRGGAAYEQYF
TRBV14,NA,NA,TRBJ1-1,TGTGCCAGCAGCCAAGTTCCGGGGACTGAAGCTTTCTTT,CASSQVPGTEAFF
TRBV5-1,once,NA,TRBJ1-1,TGCGCCAGCAGCTTGGCCTGGAGGGCGAACACTGAAGCTTTCTTT,CASSLAWRANTEAFF
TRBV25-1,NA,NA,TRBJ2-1,TGTGCCAGCAGTGCCCGCGACAATACCCACTCCTACAATGAGCAGTTCTTC,CASSARDNTHSYNEQFF
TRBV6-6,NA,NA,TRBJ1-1,TGTGCCAGCAGTTACTCGACACTGAACACTGAAGCTTTCTTT,CASSYSTLNTEAFF
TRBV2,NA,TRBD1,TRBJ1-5,TGTGCCAGCAGTGGAAGGGACAGGGAGACTCAGCCCCAGCATTTT,CASSGRDRETQPQHF
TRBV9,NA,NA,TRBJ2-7,TGTGCCAGCAGCGTAGGACAGAACTCCTACGAGCAGTACTTC,CASSVGQNSYEQYF
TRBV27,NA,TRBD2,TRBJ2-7,TGTGCCAGCAGTTTATCGGGACTAGCGGGGGGGCCCTACGAGCAGTACTTC,CASSLSGLAGGPYEQYF
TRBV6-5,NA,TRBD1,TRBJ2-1,TGTGCCAGCAGTTACGGACAGGGCCCCTACAATGAGCAGTTCTTC,CASSYGQGPYNEQFF
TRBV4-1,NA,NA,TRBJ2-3,TGCGCCAGCAAGGATGGAGGGGGCACAGATACGCAGTATTTT,CASKDGGGTDTQYF
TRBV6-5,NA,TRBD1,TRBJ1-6,TGTGCCAGCAGTTACGGACCAGGGGGCTCTTCACCCCTCCACTTT,CASSYGPGGSSPLHF
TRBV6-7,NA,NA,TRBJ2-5,TGTGCCAGCAGTTACTCGGTCCAGGGGCAAGAGACCCAGTACTTC,CASSYSVQGQETQYF
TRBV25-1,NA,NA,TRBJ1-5,TGTGCCAGCAGTGAATTGGGGTCCGGGGAGGGGAGCAATCAGCCCCAGCATTTT,CASSELGSGEGSNQPQHF
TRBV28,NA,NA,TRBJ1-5,TGTGCCAGCAGTTTGGGCAGGAACGATCAGCCCCAGCATTTT,CASSLGRNDQPQHF
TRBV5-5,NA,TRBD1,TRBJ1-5,TGTGCCAGCAGCTTGACAGGGGCGTGGCAGCCCCAGCATTTT,CASSLTGAWQPQHF
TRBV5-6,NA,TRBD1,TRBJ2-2,TGTGCCAGCAGGCTCAATGGACAGGGGAACTTAGCGGGGGAGCTGTTTTTT,CASRLNGQGNLAGELFF
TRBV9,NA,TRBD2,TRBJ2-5,TGTGCCAGCAGCGTAGCCGGGACTAGCGGTGAGACCCAGTACTTC,CASSVAGTSGETQYF
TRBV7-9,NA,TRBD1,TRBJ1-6,TGTGCCAGCAGAAACGCGGACAGGGAGCGTTCACCCCTCCACTTT,CASRNADRERSPLHF
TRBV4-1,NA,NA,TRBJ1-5,TGCGCCAGCAGCCAAGACCGCGGTCAAGGTCAGCCCCAGCATTTT,CASSQDRGQGQPQHF